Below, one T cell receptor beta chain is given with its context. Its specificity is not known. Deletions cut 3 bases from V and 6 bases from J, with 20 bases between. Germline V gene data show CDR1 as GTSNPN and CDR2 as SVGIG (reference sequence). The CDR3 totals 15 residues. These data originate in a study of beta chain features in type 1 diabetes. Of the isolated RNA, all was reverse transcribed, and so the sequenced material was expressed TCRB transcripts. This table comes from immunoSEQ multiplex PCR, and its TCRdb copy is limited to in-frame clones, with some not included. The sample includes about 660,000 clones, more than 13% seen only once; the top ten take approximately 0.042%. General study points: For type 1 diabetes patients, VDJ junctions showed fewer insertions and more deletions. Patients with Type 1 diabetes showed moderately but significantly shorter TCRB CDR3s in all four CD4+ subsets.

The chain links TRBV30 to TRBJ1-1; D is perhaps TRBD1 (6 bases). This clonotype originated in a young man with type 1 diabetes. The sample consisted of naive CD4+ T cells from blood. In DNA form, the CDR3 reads TGTGCCTGGAGGGACTCGACAGGACACGCCGCTGAAGCTTTCTTT. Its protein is CAWRDSTGHAAEAFF.